This is a list of T cell receptor beta chains from one sample in a study of T cells after posttransplantation cyclophosphamide. Assay used: immunoSEQ multiplex PCR; TCRdb lists only in-frame clones, some missing. The sample carries 50,000 to 60,000 clones, approximately 94% recorded once. Sequencing used PBMCs. Receptors originate from a woman aged 30 to 39 in good health and a related stem cell transplant donor. CDR3s leave out the opening cysteine and the closing phenylalanine or tryptophan. The listing skips clone size in some rows; elsewhere it reads once, few, many or a size class.

TRBV6-5	-	TRBJ2-3	ASSTPTGHTDTQY
TRBV7-2	-	TRBJ2-3	ASSLTSGGPDTQY
TRBV5-1	-	TRBJ2-1	ASSATSGGANEQF
TRBV5-1	-	TRBJ2-1	ASSSRAANNEQF
TRBV6-6	-	TRBJ1-1	ASNTENTEAF
TRBV7-2	-	TRBJ1-1	ASSYRFMNTEAF
TRBV5-5	-	TRBJ2-7	ASSLGQGSSYEQY
TRBV2	-	TRBJ1-5	ASRADRGNQPQH
TRBV18	-	TRBJ1-5	ASSRGQGLNQPQH
TRBV5-1	few	TRBJ1-4	ASSTATNEKLF
TRBV5-4	-	TRBJ2-5	AYFNSGTGGRETQY